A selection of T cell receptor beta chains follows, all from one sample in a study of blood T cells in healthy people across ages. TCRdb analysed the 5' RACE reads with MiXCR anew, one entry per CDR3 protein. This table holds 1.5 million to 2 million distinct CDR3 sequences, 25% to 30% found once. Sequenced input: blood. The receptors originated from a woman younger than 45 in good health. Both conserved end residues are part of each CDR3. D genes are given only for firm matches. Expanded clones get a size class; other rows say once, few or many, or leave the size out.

CDR3: CASSLGSSQETQYF
DNA: TGTGCCAGCAGCTTAGGGAGCAGCCAAGAGACCCAGTACTTC
size: many
J: TRBJ2-5
length: 14
D: .
V: TRBV11-2

CDR3: CAIRLESGGYEQYF
DNA: TGTGCCATCAGGTTAGAGAGCGGTGGCTACGAGCAGTACTTC
size: .
J: TRBJ2-7
length: 14
D: .
V: TRBV10-3

CDR3: CASSEEGQSNQPQHF
DNA: TGTGCCAGCAGTGAGGAAGGACAGAGCAATCAGCCCCAGCATTTT
size: .
J: TRBJ1-5
length: 15
D: .
V: TRBV2

CDR3: CSATSGQLTDTQYF
DNA: TGCAGTGCCACCTCGGGACAGCTCACAGATACGCAGTATTTT
size: .
J: TRBJ2-3
length: 14
D: TRBD1
V: TRBV20-1

CDR3: CASSLRTGWTDTQYF
DNA: TGTGCCAGCAGCTTACGGACAGGGTGGACAGATACGCAGTATTTT
size: .
J: TRBJ2-3
length: 15
D: TRBD1
V: TRBV5-6

CDR3: CASTITGLSLTYEQYF
DNA: TGTGCCAGCACCATAACCGGGCTCAGCCTCACCTACGAGCAGTACTTC
size: .
J: TRBJ2-7
length: 16
D: .
V: TRBV7-2

CDR3: CASSLFGGGEAFF
DNA: TGTGCCAGCAGCTTATTTGGAGGGGGGGAAGCTTTCTTT
size: .
J: TRBJ1-1
length: 13
D: .
V: TRBV7-9

CDR3: CASSWAPGGELFF
DNA: TGTGCCAGCAGCTGGGCCCCCGGCGGGGAGCTGTTTTTT
size: few
J: TRBJ2-2
length: 13
D: .
V: TRBV5-6

CDR3: CASIQEPRTLRQETQYF
DNA: TGCGCCAGCATCCAAGAACCCCGGACTCTACGACAAGAGACCCAGTACTTC
size: .
J: TRBJ2-5
length: 17
D: .
V: TRBV4-3

CDR3: CSARPDRADEKLFF
DNA: TGCAGTGCTAGGCCGGACAGGGCTGACGAAAAACTGTTTTTT
size: many
J: TRBJ1-4
length: 14
D: TRBD1
V: TRBV20-1

CDR3: CASSLWTEQETQYF
DNA: TGCGCCAGCAGCTTGTGGACAGAGCAAGAGACCCAGTACTTC
size: few
J: TRBJ2-5
length: 14
D: .
V: TRBV5-1

CDR3: CASSPPDGSETQYF
DNA: TGTGCCAGTAGTCCGCCTGATGGGAGCGAGACCCAGTACTTC
size: few
J: TRBJ2-5
length: 14
D: .
V: TRBV28

CDR3: CASSGQGAGELFF
DNA: TGTGCCAGCTCAGGACAGGGGGCTGGGGAGCTGTTTTTT
size: .
J: TRBJ2-2
length: 13
D: TRBD1
V: TRBV6-5

CDR3: CSTTWGEKLFF
DNA: TGCAGTACCACATGGGGGGAAAAACTGTTTTTT
size: few
J: TRBJ1-4
length: 11
D: .
V: TRBV20-1

CDR3: CSASLPPPGEQYF
DNA: TGCAGTGCCTCCCTTCCGCCGCCTGGCGAGCAGTACTTC
size: few
J: TRBJ2-7
length: 13
D: .
V: TRBV20-1

CDR3: CAISSPGAPNTEAFF
DNA: TGTGCCATCAGTAGCCCCGGTGCCCCGAACACTGAAGCTTTCTTT
size: .
J: TRBJ1-1
length: 15
D: .
V: TRBV10-3

CDR3: CATRWGSGGAYNEQFF
DNA: TGTGCCACCAGATGGGGAAGCGGGGGGGCCTACAATGAGCAGTTCTTC
size: few
J: TRBJ2-1
length: 16
D: TRBD2
V: TRBV15

CDR3: CASSLRDGNIQYF
DNA: TGTGCCAGCAGTTTAAGGGACGGAAACATTCAGTACTTC
size: .
J: TRBJ2-4
length: 13
D: .
V: TRBV12-3/TRBV12-4

CDR3: CASSTSGSVGDTQYF
DNA: TGTGCCAGCAGCACTAGCGGGAGTGTTGGAGATACGCAGTATTTT
size: few
J: TRBJ2-3
length: 15
D: TRBD2
V: TRBV7-6

CDR3: CASSSGLMNTEAFF
DNA: TGCGCCAGCAGCTCCGGCCTCATGAACACTGAAGCTTTCTTT
size: .
J: TRBJ1-1
length: 14
D: .
V: TRBV5-1

CDR3: CASRESSPTYEQYF
DNA: TGCGCCAGCAGAGAGTCTAGCCCAACCTACGAGCAGTACTTC
size: many
J: TRBJ2-7
length: 14
D: .
V: TRBV5-1

CDR3: CASRETSGSYEQYF
DNA: TGTGCCAGCAGGGAGACTAGCGGGAGCTACGAGCAGTACTTC
size: many
J: TRBJ2-7
length: 14
D: TRBD2
V: TRBV5-1